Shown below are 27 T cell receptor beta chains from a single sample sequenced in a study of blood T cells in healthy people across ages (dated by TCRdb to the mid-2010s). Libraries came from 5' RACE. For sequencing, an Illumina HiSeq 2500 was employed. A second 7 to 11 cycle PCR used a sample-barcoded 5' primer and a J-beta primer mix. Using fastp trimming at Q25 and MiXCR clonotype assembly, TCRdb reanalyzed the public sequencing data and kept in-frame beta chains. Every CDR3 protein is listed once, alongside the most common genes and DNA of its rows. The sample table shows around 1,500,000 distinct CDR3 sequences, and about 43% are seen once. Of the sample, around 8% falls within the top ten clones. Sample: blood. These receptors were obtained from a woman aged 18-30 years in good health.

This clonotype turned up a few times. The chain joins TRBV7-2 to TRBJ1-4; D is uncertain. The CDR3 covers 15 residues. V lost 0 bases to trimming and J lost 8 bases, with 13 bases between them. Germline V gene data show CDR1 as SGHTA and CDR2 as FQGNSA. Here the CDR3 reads CASSLATVAGEKLFF. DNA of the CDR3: TGTGCCAGCAGCTTAGCCACGGTGGCGGGCGAAAAACTGTTTTTT.

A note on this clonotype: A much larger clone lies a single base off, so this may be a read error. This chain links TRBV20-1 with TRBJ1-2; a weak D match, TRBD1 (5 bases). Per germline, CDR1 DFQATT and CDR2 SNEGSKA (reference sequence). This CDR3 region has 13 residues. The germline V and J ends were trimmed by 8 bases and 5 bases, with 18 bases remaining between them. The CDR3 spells CSLGIQGLYGYTF. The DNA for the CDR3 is TGCAGTTTGGGGATCCAGGGCCTTTATGGCTACACCTTC.

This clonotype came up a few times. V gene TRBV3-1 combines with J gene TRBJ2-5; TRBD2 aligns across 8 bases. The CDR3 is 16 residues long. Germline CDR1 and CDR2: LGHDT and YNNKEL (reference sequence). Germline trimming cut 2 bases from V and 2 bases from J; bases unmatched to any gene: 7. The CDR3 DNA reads TGTGCCAGCAGCCAAACGGGGGGGGAATCTCAAGAGACCCAGTACTTC. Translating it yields CASSQTGGESQETQYF.

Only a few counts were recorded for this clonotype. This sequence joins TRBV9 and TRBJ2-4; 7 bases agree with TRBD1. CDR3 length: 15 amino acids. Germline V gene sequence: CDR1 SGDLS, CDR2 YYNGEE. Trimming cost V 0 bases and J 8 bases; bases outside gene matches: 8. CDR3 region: CASSVGDRESDIQYF. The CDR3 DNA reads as TGTGCCAGCAGCGTAGGAGACAGGGAGTCCGACATTCAGTACTTC.

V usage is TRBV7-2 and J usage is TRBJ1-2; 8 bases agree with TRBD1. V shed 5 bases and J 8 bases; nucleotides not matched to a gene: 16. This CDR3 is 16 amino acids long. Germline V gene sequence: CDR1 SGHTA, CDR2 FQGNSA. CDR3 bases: TGTGCCAGCAGCCCCGACAGGGGCCGCCTTAGACGGGGCTACACCTTC. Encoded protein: CASSPDRGRLRRGYTF. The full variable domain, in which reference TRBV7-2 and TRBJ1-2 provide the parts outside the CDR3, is GAGVSQSPSNKVTEKGKDVELRCDPISGHTALYWYRQSLGQGLEFLIYFQGNSAPDKSGLPSDRFSAERTGGSVSTLTIQRTQQEDSAVYLCASSPDRGRLRRGYTFGSGTRLTVV.

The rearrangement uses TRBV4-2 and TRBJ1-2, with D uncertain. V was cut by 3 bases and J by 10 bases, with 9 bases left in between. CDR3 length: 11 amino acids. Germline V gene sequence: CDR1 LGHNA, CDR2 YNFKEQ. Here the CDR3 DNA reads TGTGCCAGCAGCCAGGTGGGATTCTACACCTTC. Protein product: CASSQVGFYTF.

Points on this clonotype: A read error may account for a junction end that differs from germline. The CDR3 is CASNQGEFSDEQYF. CDR3 bases: TGTGCCAGCAATCAGGGCGAATTCTCCGACGAGCAGTACTTC. V gene TRBV2 combines with J gene TRBJ2-7; D is perhaps TRBD1 (5 bases). CDR1 and CDR2 (germline): SNHLY, FYNNEI. This CDR3 is 14 amino acids long.

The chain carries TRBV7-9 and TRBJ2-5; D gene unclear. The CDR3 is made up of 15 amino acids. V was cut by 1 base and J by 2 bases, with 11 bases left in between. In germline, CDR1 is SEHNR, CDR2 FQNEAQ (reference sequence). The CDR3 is CASSLEVRIQETQYF. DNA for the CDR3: TGTGCCAGCAGCTTAGAGGTCAGGATACAAGAGACCCAGTACTTC.

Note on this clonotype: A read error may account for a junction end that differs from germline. DNA of the CDR3: TGTGCCAGCAGAGGAGCCGGGACTCGGCCCCAGTGCTTC. As protein: CASRGAGTRPQCF. The V gene is TRBV6-1, the J gene TRBJ2-5; D possibly corresponds to TRBD2 (6 bases). The CDR3 consists of 13 residues. The germline V gene encodes CDR1 MNHNS and CDR2 SASEGT.

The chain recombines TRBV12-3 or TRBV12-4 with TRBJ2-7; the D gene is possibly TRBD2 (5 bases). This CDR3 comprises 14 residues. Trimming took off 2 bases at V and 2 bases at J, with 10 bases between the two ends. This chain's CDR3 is CASSLSGIPYEQYF. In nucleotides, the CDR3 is TGTGCCAGCAGTTTATCGGGGATCCCCTACGAGCAGTACTTC.

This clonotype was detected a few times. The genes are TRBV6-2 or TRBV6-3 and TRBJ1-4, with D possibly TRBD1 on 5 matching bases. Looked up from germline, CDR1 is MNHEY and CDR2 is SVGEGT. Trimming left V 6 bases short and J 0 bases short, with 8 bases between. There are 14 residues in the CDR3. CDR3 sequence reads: CASRPGSTNEKLFF. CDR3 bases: TGTGCCAGCAGGCCAGGGTCAACTAATGAAAAACTGTTTTTT.

CDR3: CSVVGGTLSYEQYF. The DNA for the CDR3 is TGCAGCGTTGTGGGGGGGACATTATCCTACGAGCAGTACTTC. The chain couples TRBV29-1 to TRBJ2-7, with D possibly being TRBD2 (7 bases). V was cut by 4 bases and J by 1 base, with 14 bases left in between. Per the germline V gene, CDR1 is SQVTM and CDR2 is ANQGSEA. This CDR3 is built from 14 residues.

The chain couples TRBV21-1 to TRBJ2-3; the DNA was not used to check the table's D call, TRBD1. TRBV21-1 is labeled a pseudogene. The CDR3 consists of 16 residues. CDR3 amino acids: CASSKGATLSTDTQYF. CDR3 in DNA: TGTGCCAGCAGCAAAGGGGCGACACTAAGCACAGATACGCAGTATTTT.

The CDR3 here is CASSYLVPGDLGTDTQYF. The DNA of the CDR3 is TGTGCCAGCAGTTACCTCGTCCCCGGGGATTTGGGCACAGATACGCAGTATTTT. This rearrangement joins TRBV6-5 to TRBJ2-3, with D possibly TRBD2 on 5 matching bases. The CDR3 consists of 18 residues. V was pared by 2 bases and J by 1 base, with 19 bases between. Per germline, CDR1 MNHEY and CDR2 SVGAGI.

CDR3 nucleotides: TGTGCCATCAGTGAGTCTGGTGGGACTAGCGGGAGGATGAATGAGCAGTACTTC. Translation gives CAISESGGTSGRMNEQYF. The chain combines TRBV10-3 with TRBJ2-5, with 15 bases aligning to TRBD2. Germline V gives CDR1 ENHRY, CDR2 SYGVKD. Trimming cost V 0 bases and J 11 bases; bases outside gene matches: 13. The CDR3 sequence is 18 residues long.

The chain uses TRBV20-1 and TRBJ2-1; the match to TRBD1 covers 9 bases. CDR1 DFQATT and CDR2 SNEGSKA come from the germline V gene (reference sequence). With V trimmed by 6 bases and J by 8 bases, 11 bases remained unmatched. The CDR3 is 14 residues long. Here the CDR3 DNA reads TGCAGTGCGGACAGGGGCCCAAAGAATCATGAGCAGTTCTTC. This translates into CSADRGPKNHEQFF.

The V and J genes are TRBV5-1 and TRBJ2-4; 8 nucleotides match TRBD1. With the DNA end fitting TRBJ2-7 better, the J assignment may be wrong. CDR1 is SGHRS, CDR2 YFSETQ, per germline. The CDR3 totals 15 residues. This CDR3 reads CASSGGTGNSYEQYF. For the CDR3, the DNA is TGCGCCAGCAGCGGAGGGACAGGCAACTCCTACGAGCAGTACTTC.

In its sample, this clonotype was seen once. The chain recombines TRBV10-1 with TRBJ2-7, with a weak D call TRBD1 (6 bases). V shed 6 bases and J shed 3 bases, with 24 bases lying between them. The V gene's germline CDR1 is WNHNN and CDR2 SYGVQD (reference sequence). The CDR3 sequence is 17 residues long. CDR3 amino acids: CASSATGTLPRGYEQYF. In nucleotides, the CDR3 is TGCGCCAGCAGCGCGACCGGGACACTACCCAGGGGCTACGAGCAGTACTTC.

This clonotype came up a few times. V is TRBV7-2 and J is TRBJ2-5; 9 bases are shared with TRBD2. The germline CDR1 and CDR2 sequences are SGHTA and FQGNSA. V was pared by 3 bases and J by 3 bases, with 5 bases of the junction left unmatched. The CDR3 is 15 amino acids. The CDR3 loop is CASSLGTSREETQYF. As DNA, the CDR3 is TGTGCCAGCAGCTTGGGGACTAGCAGAGAAGAGACCCAGTACTTC.

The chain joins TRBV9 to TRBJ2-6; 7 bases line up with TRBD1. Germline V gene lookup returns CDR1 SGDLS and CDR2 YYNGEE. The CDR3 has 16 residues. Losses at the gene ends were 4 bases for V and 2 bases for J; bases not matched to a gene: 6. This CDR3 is CASSPDRWAGANVLTF. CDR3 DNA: TGTGCCAGCAGCCCGGACAGGTGGGCTGGGGCCAACGTCCTGACTTTC. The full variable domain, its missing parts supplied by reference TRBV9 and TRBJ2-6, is DSGVTQTPKHLITATGQRVTLRCSPRSGDLSVYWYQQSLDQGLQFLIQYYNGEERAKGNILERFSAQQFPDLHSELNLSSLELGDSALYFCASSPDRWAGANVLTFGAGSRLTVL.

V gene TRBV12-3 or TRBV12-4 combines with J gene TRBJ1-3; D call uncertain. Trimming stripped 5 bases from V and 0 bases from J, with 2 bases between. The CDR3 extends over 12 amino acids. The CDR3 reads CASSNSGNTIYF. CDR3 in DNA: TGTGCCAGCAGTAACTCTGGAAACACCATATATTTT.

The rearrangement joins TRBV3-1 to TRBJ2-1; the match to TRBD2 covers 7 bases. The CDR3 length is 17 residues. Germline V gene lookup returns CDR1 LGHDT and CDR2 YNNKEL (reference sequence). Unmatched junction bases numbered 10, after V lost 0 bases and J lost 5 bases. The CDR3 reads CASSQDRGLAVDNEQFF. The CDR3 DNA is TGTGCCAGCAGCCAAGATCGTGGGCTAGCGGTAGACAATGAGCAGTTCTTC.

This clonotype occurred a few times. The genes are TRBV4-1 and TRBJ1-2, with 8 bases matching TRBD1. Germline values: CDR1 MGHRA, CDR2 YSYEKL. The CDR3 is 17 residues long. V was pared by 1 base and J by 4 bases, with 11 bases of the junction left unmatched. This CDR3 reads CASSQADTGGSTYGYTF. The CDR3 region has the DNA TGCGCCAGCAGCCAAGCGGACACAGGGGGAAGTACCTATGGCTACACCTTC.

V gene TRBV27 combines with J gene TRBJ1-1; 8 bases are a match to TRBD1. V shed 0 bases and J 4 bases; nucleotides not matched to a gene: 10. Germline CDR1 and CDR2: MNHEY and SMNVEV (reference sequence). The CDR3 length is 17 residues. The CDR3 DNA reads TGTGCCAGCAGTTTATCAACAGGGGGTCTATTAGGCACTGAAGCTTTCTTT. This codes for CASSLSTGGLLGTEAFF.

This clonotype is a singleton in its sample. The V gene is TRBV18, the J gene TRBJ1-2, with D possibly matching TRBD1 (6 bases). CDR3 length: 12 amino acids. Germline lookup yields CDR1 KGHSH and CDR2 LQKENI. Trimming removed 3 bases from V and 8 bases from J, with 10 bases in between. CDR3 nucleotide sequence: TGTGCCAGCTCACCCGACAGGCCCGGCTACACCTTC. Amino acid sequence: CASSPDRPGYTF. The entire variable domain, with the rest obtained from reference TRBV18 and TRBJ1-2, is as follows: NAGVMQNPRHLVRRRGQEARLRCSPMKGHSHVYWYRQLPEEGLKFMVYLQKENIIDESGMPKERFSAEFPKEGPSILRIQQVVRGDSAAYFCASSPDRPGYTFGSGTRLTVV.

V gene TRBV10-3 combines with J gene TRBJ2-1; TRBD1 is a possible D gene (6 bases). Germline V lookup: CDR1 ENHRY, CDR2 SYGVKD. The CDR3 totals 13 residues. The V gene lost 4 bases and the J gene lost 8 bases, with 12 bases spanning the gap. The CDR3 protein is CAISAGPGDEQFF. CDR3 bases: TGTGCCATCAGTGCGGGGCCAGGGGATGAGCAGTTCTTC.

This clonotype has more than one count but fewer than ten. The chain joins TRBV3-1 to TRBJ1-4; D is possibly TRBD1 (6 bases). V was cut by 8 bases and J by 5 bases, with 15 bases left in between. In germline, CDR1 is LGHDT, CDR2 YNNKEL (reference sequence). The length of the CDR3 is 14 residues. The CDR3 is CASALGGSNEKLFF. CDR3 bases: TGTGCCAGCGCTCTAGGGGGATCGAATGAAAAACTGTTTTTT.